The present T cell receptor beta chain was sequenced within a study of early stage breast cancer tumors. In the study overall: Most invasive tumors, about 80% of the 16, were ER+/PR+/HER2-.

Findings and limits, study-wide: Compared with adjacent normal breast, tumors showed approximately 2.5-fold denser, more clonal T cells. Bulk DNA sequencing of unsorted cells missed chain pairing and markers.

Blood replicates held 0.5 ug DNA, tumor or normal breast about 1.5 ug, two each. Some clones are missing from TCRdb's copy, which holds only in-frame ones; the method was immunoSEQ multiplex PCR. Counted here are some 75,000 clones, around four fifths occurring once; the ten biggest clones make up under 3.5%. Comments on this clone: Its antigen is as yet unknown.

The CDR3 totals 16 residues. Germline V gives CDR1 SGHAT, CDR2 FQNNGV. V dropped 7 bases and J dropped 0 bases, with 16 bases sitting between them. The V and J genes are TRBV11-2 and TRBJ1-3; D may be TRBD1 (5 bases). The source is a person aged 55 to 75 with breast cancer. Sequenced: blood. The CDR3 DNA follows: TGTGCCAGCACCACGGGTGGTCAGGGCTCTGGAAACACCATATATTTT. The encoded protein is CASTTGGQGSGNTIYF.